This T cell receptor (beta chain) was sequenced during a study of shared clonotypes between healthy human individuals (dated by TCRdb to 2018 to 2021). Turning to the overall study: A couple of women and a few men aged 18 to 49 years were included in the cohort. The study deeply sequenced blood TCR repertoires of five healthy adults to estimate repertoire size and the extent of clonotype sharing between individuals. Different laboratories and diverse techniques were used to prepare libraries and sequence TCR repertoires, to increase sequencing depth and limit assay-specific biases. For each donor, CD4 naive and CD4 memory were each given three plates, CD8 naive was given two plates, and CD8 memory was given one plate. Each donor's leukapheresis produced roughly between about 0.9 and 9.5 billion PBMCs.

TCR CDR3 regions were amplified from genomic DNA by multiplex PCR using the deep immunoSEQ assay. Genomic DNA extracted from each cell subset was distributed evenly over all wells of several immunoSEQ 96-well plates, and each plate served as one replicate. For sorted subsets, each replicate PCR was loaded with approximately 190 ng genomic DNA, equivalent to 30,000 or so T cell genomes. Purified libraries were quantified with a Qubit 3.0 fluorometer, sized on a Bioanalyzer 2100, and re-quantified with the KAPA Library Quantification kit. A separate single-read 150-cycle Illumina NextSeq 550 flow cell was used to sequence each immunoSEQ 96-well plate. On the study's bioinformatics: Because only junctional sequences without quality scores were contained in the immunoSEQ output, filtering matching that applied to full-length reads could not be performed. To assign V/J genes and CDR3, sequences were annotated using PyIR, a Python wrapper for IgBLAST v1.9, with IMGT germline references. Reads with weak V/J assignments (E-value above 1e-6), missing CDR3, stop codons, out-of-frame junctions, or ambiguous translated residues were removed. V3J clonotypes were defined as sequences sharing an identical inferred V gene, J gene, and CDR3 amino acid sequence. The percentage overlap between two repertoires was calculated by dividing the number of shared unique clonotypes by the size of the smaller repertoire. Richness of each repertoire was evaluated using RTK rarefaction, the Chao1 estimator, and Recon v2.1 estimates of unobserved clonotypes. Generation probabilities were computed with OLGA for all TCRbeta clonotypes obtained by the gDNA method from a few donors. TCRdb retrieved this table from immuneACCESS and kept in-frame rearrangements only. Not all clones are present; in checked studies, unresolved V genes account for under half, and no reason is known for the remainder. V and J calls and clone size follow that table, whereas D and trimming were derived from the DNA. This sample lists over 750,000 clones; about 96% were detected once. Clones ranked in the top ten supply less than 0.25% of the sample.

For the CD8 naive samples, CD45RO-negative cells were positively selected for CCR7, yielding a CD45RA+CCR7+ population from which TemRA cells were excluded. The donors were healthy, HIV-negative adults who had no recently reported acute infections or vaccinations. Every donor was a Caucasian adult residing in Nashville, Tennessee, USA. Blood was obtained by leukapheresis, after which PBMCs were separated by Ficoll-Histopaque density gradient centrifugation and cryopreserved in liquid nitrogen vapor phase. Analytical flow cytometry was used to check the purity and quantity of each magnetically sorted T cell population. Genomic DNA was isolated from every sorted fraction and measured by UV absorbance on a Nanodrop 2000c. Paper-wide results and their limitations: Pairwise subsampling led to the expectation that sequencing depth would affect the degree of clonotype sharing among donors. Because the study included a small number of donors, the genetic and exposure-history diversity represented was limited. Sampling was restricted to blood, and TCR repertoires in tissue are likely to differ from TCR repertoires in blood. Compared with non-shared clonotypes, clonotypes shared by all four sorted-subset donors had higher generation probabilities. When a few donors were compared, the shared fraction of clonotypes was around 5% for naive CD4, around 4% for naive CD8, roughly 2.5% for memory CD4, and around 0.37% for memory CD8. Larger estimated clonotype richness was generally found for naive subsets than for memory subsets. Incomplete sequencing was indicated by rarefaction of sorted-subset datasets, despite the large sequencing depth.

A note on this clone: Its binding antigen is unknown. No much larger clonotype is one base removed from it; base qualities were not supplied.

The CDR3 runs 13 residues from the cysteine to the phenylalanine. The kept DNA is CDR3 alone, 39 bases in frame from the first base. Cut back by 3 bases and 2 bases, the V and J ends lie 5 bases apart. CDR1 is given as SEHNR and CDR2 as FQNEAQ, both from the germline V gene (reference sequence). This sequence was found in a man aged 25-45 years in good health. The chain is made from TRBV7-9 and TRBJ2-1, with an unclear D gene assignment. Sequenced: naive CD8+ T cells sorted from blood. The cell subset or site label corresponds to: CD45RA+CCR7+. The DNA sequence reads TGTGCCAGCAGCTTGGACGCCTACAATGAGCAGTTCTTC. Translated, it gives CASSLDAYNEQFF.